Following are 30 T cell receptor beta chains from one sample sequenced in a study of T cells in Graves' hyperthyroidism and ophthalmopathy. Researchers took RNA transcripts and amplified the TCR beta CDR3 regions from them. An initial round of RT-PCR targeting the TCR CDR3 relied on the HTBI primer set. TCRdb reanalysed the multiplex PCR reads using MiXCR and keeps one entry per CDR3 protein. Here the sample spans about half a million distinct CDR3 sequences, about 20% being singletons. Sequencing was done on a sample of blood. The source of these receptors is a woman aged 70 to 79 with Graves' ophthalmopathy.

This sequence joins TRBV12-3 or TRBV12-4 and TRBJ2-7; 9 bases map to TRBD2. With V trimmed by 5 bases and J by 5 bases, 7 bases remained unmatched. The CDR3 sequence is 14 residues long. The DNA for the CDR3 is TGTGCCAGCAGTACCGGGACTAGCTTAGACGAGCAGTACTTC. Its protein product is CASSTGTSLDEQYF.

The chain carries TRBV2 and TRBJ1-4; D gene uncertain. V was pared by 8 bases and J by 8 bases, with 18 bases between. Germline-derived CDR1 and CDR2 are SNHLY and FYNNEI. The CDR3 is 14 residues long. The CDR3 region is CASGTGSTMEKLFF. The CDR3 DNA follows: TGTGCCAGCGGCACCGGGTCCACTATGGAAAAACTGTTTTTT.

CDR3 residues: CASSLVASSLNSNEQFF. DNA for the CDR3: TGTGCCAGCAGTTTGGTGGCTAGCTCTTTGAATTCCAATGAGCAGTTCTTC. The chain joins TRBV28 to TRBJ2-1, with D possibly being TRBD2 (5 bases). The CDR3 length is 17 residues. V lost 3 bases and J lost 6, with 21 bases in between. Germline V gene sequence: CDR1 MDHEN, CDR2 SYDVKM.

The chain recombines TRBV27 with TRBJ2-7; 15 bases align to TRBD2. Germline V lookup: CDR1 MNHEY, CDR2 SMNVEV (reference sequence). This CDR3 has 17 amino acids. V lost 11 bases to trimming and J lost 7 bases; unmatched junction nucleotides: 18. CDR3 DNA: TGTGCCCCTCCTACCGGGACTAGCGGGAGGTTTCCGCGGGAGCAGTACTTC. Encoded protein: CAPPTGTSGRFPREQYF.

This clonotype was observed a few times. The V gene is TRBV12-3 or TRBV12-4, the J gene TRBJ2-7; D may match TRBD1 or TRBD2 (5 bases each). The CDR3 has 14 residues. V was clipped by 3 bases and J by 2 bases, with 11 bases between them. Here the CDR3 DNA reads TGTGCCAGCAGTTTTGGGACCGGGGCCTACGAGCAGTACTTC. Translated: CASSFGTGAYEQYF.

This clonotype was recorded many times. This chain joins TRBV7-2 and TRBJ2-7; 9 bases agree with TRBD2. The CDR3 has 14 amino acids. The V and J ends lost 1 base and 6 bases, in that order; junction bases with no gene match: 4. The germline V gene encodes CDR1 SGHTA and CDR2 FQGNSA. CDR3: CASSLDSGRLEQYF. Here the CDR3 DNA reads TGTGCCAGCAGCTTAGATAGCGGGAGACTCGAGCAGTACTTC.

This clonotype was picked up many times. The V call is TRBV7-9, the J call TRBJ2-5; no firm D call. The CDR3 is 14 residues long. Per the germline V gene, CDR1 is SEHNR and CDR2 is FQNEAQ (reference sequence). V gave up 1 base and J gave up 2 bases, with 8 bases separating them. The CDR3 loop reads CASSLGTDQETQYF. The DNA of the CDR3 is TGTGCCAGCAGCTTAGGTACAGATCAAGAGACCCAGTACTTC.

This clonotype was seen more than once but under ten times. The rearrangement links TRBV19 to TRBJ1-6; TRBD1 matches 7 bases. Germline-derived CDR1 and CDR2 are LNHDA and SQIVND (reference sequence). This CDR3 comprises 17 residues. Losses at the gene ends were 5 bases for V and 0 bases for J; bases not matched to a gene: 7. The CDR3 is CASSEGAQSSYNSPLHF. CDR3 in DNA: TGTGCCAGTAGTGAGGGGGCACAGAGCTCCTATAATTCACCCCTCCACTTT.

The V and J genes are TRBV5-1 and TRBJ1-2; possibly TRBD1 for D (6 bases). The CDR3 has 15 amino acids. The V and J ends lost 4 bases and 6 bases respectively, with 19 bases between them. Per the germline V gene, CDR1 is SGHRS and CDR2 is YFSETQ. In DNA form, the CDR3 reads TGCGCCAGCAGCCTCGGACAGTGGGTGCTTGATGGCTACACCTTC. Protein product: CASSLGQWVLDGYTF.

This clonotype was counted a few times. The chain is built from TRBV7-3 and TRBJ2-2; D might be TRBD1 (5 bases). Trimming removed 3 bases from V and 7 bases from J, with 12 bases in between. CDR1 and CDR2 (germline): SGHTA, FQGTGA. CDR3 length: 14 amino acids. The CDR3 sequence: CASSLSWGGGELFF. In nucleotides, the CDR3 is TGTGCCAGCAGCTTGTCCTGGGGCGGCGGGGAGCTGTTTTTT.

The chain has TRBV28 and TRBJ1-1; D gene unclear. The V end was cut by 0 bases, the J end by 1 base, with 9 bases between. The CDR3 length is 15 residues. CDR1 is MDHEN and CDR2 is SYDVKM in the germline V gene. Written as DNA, the CDR3 is TGTGCCAGCAGTTTATGGGTGCCACCGAACACTGAAGCTTTCTTT. Residues: CASSLWVPPNTEAFF.

The chain links TRBV7-2 to TRBJ2-1, with TRBD1 as a possible D gene (5 bases). In germline, CDR1 is SGHTA, CDR2 FQGNSA. V shed 2 bases and J shed 8 bases, with 13 bases lying between them. The CDR3 loop spans 14 amino acids. CDR3 loop: CASSLSPGNDEQFF. The DNA for the CDR3 is TGTGCCAGCAGCTTAAGCCCAGGGAACGATGAGCAGTTCTTC. Based on the CDR3 plus reference TRBV7-2 and TRBJ2-1, the full variable domain is GAGVSQSPSNKVTEKGKDVELRCDPISGHTALYWYRQSLGQGLEFLIYFQGNSAPDKSGLPSDRFSAERTGGSVSTLTIQRTQQEDSAVYLCASSLSPGNDEQFFGPGTRLTVL.

J is TRBJ2-4 and V is TRBV20-1; 16 nucleotides align to TRBD2. The V and J ends lost 5 bases and 6 bases, in that order; junction bases with no gene match: 10. Germline values: CDR1 DFQATT, CDR2 SNEGSKA (reference sequence). The CDR3 covers 17 residues. CDR3 sequence (DNA): TGCAGTGCTCAGTGGGGACTAGCGGGGGGGGTTAGAAACATTCAGTACTTC. This codes for CSAQWGLAGGVRNIQYF.

The CDR3 is CASSPIVGRVYEQYF. In nucleotides, the CDR3 is TGTGCCAGCTCACCAATCGTGGGAAGGGTCTACGAGCAGTACTTC. The rearrangement uses TRBV18 and TRBJ2-7; no clear D gene. The CDR3 sequence is 15 residues long. The V end lost 2 bases, the J end lost 3 bases, and 14 bases lay between the germline ends. Per the germline V gene, CDR1 is KGHSH and CDR2 is LQKENI. Combining the CDR3 with reference TRBV18 and TRBJ2-7 gives the whole variable domain NAGVMQNPRHLVRRRGQEARLRCSPMKGHSHVYWYRQLPEEGLKFMVYLQKENIIDESGMPKERFSAEFPKEGPSILRIQQVVRGDSAAYFCASSPIVGRVYEQYFGPGTRLTVT.

This CDR3 reads CASSYSPSGQFNTDTQYF. The CDR3 coding sequence is TGTGCCAGCAGTTACTCGCCTAGCGGACAATTTAACACAGATACGCAGTATTTT. This chain connects TRBV6-2 or TRBV6-3 to TRBJ2-3; 7 bases match TRBD2. CDR1 and CDR2 (germline): MNHEY, SVGEGT. CDR3 size: 18 residues. The junction had 11 bases not matched to a gene; V was cut back by 0 bases and J by 2 bases.

This clonotype was seen more than once but under ten times. The rearrangement uses TRBV20-1 and TRBJ1-1, with D maybe TRBD1 (6 bases). V was cut by 4 bases and J by 0 bases, with 18 bases left in between. Germline V gives CDR1 DFQATT, CDR2 SNEGSKA (reference sequence). This CDR3 has 16 residues. The CDR3 bases are TGCAGTGCTAAGACGCACAGGGTCCTTTTGAACACTGAAGCTTTCTTT. Translating gives CSAKTHRVLLNTEAFF.

This clonotype was counted a few times. This chain links TRBV6-1 with TRBJ2-1, with 10 nucleotides matching TRBD1. Germline CDR1 reads MNHNS; CDR2 reads SASEGT. This CDR3 spans 14 amino acids. V lost 7 bases and J lost 8; bases outside the gene matches: 8. The CDR3 bases are TGTGCCAGCAATCCGGGACAGGGGCGGGATGAGCAGTTCTTC. It is translated as CASNPGQGRDEQFF.

This clonotype was observed a handful of times. The chain recombines TRBV12-3 or TRBV12-4 with TRBJ2-7; D uncertain. The length of the CDR3 is 13 residues. Trimming shortened V by 2 bases and J by 4 bases, and 9 bases separated the two germline ends. The CDR3 DNA follows: TGTGCCAGCAGTTTAAATAGGCTGTACGAGCAGTACTTC. Encoded protein: CASSLNRLYEQYF.

This clonotype showed up many times. The chain uses TRBV12-3 or TRBV12-4 and TRBJ2-7; TRBD2 might be the D (5 bases). Trimming took 6 bases from V and 4 from J, leaving 19 bases between them. This CDR3 comprises 15 residues. CDR3 bases: TGTGCCAGCAGCCCTATGAGTCTCGGGAAGTACGAGCAGTACTTC. This sequence encodes CASSPMSLGKYEQYF.

V usage is TRBV20-1 and J usage is TRBJ1-2; no clear D. Deletions cut 3 bases from V and 0 bases from J, with 14 bases between. The CDR3 sequence is 15 residues long. Germline-derived CDR1 and CDR2 are DFQATT and SNEGSKA (reference sequence). The CDR3, as DNA: TGCAGTGCTAGGCCCCCTCAATTTGCTAACTATGGCTACACCTTC. Translation: CSARPPQFANYGYTF.

This clonotype occurred many times. The chain joins TRBV28 to TRBJ2-1, with 7 bases aligning to TRBD1. Germline values: CDR1 MDHEN, CDR2 SYDVKM. The CDR3 spans 15 residues. Unmatched junction bases numbered 4, after V lost 4 bases and J lost 1 base. The CDR3 sequence: CASSSTGFSYNEQFF. The CDR3, as DNA: TGTGCCAGCAGTTCGACAGGGTTTTCCTACAATGAGCAGTTCTTC.

This clonotype turned up a few times. This chain connects TRBV7-3 to TRBJ2-7; the D call may be TRBD1 or TRBD2 (5 bases each). This CDR3 spans 20 amino acids. The germline CDR1 and CDR2 sequences are SGHTA and FQGTGA. Trimming removed 2 bases at V and 2 bases at J, with 28 bases between. The CDR3 coding sequence is TGTGCCAGCAGCTTAGTTCTGGGATGGACGGGTCGCAGGGAGACCTACGAGCAGTACTTC. It is translated as CASSLVLGWTGRRETYEQYF.

The rearrangement links TRBV7-9 to TRBJ1-1, with D uncertain. V shed 2 bases and J shed 0 bases, with 10 bases lying between them. There are 15 residues in the CDR3. CDR1 SEHNR and CDR2 FQNEAQ come from the germline V gene (reference sequence). This CDR3 is CASSLWEHMNTEAFF. The CDR3 DNA sequence: TGTGCCAGCAGCTTATGGGAGCACATGAACACTGAAGCTTTCTTT.

This clonotype appeared many times. V and J are TRBV28 and TRBJ1-1; tentatively, D is TRBD1 (6 bases). Germline CDR1 reads MDHEN; CDR2 reads SYDVKM. The V end was cut by 4 bases, the J end by 5 bases, with 14 bases between. The CDR3 is 14 residues long. CDR3 in DNA: TGTGCCAGCAGTTCGCCCTCTGACAGGACTGAAGCTTTCTTT. Amino acids: CASSSPSDRTEAFF.

The chain carries TRBV25-1 and TRBJ2-2; TRBD2 agrees at 11 bases. The V gene's germline CDR1 is MGHDK and CDR2 SYGVNS. Germline trimming cut 5 bases from V and 7 bases from J; bases unmatched to any gene: 3. CDR3 size: 14 residues. The CDR3, as DNA: TGTGCCAGCAGTACTAGCGGGAGTGTCGGGGAGCTGTTTTTT. Its protein is CASSTSGSVGELFF.

The chain combines TRBV30 with TRBJ1-5; D unclear. V lost 1 base to trimming and J lost 0 bases, with 10 bases between them. Per the germline V gene, CDR1 is GTSNPN and CDR2 is SVGIG (reference sequence). The CDR3 is 15 residues long. The CDR3 coding sequence is TGTGCCTGGAGTGCTTTACGGGATAGCAATCAGCCCCAGCATTTT. Translating gives CAWSALRDSNQPQHF.

The chain couples TRBV3-1 to TRBJ2-2; TRBD2 might be the D (7 bases). Trimming took 3 bases from V and 4 from J, leaving 15 bases between them. This CDR3 has 16 amino acids. Per the germline V gene, CDR1 is LGHDT and CDR2 is YNNKEL (reference sequence). This chain's CDR3 is CASSHVGGARTGELFF. The CDR3 DNA sequence: TGTGCCAGCAGCCACGTAGGGGGGGCGCGCACCGGGGAGCTGTTTTTT.

This clonotype showed up just a few times. The chain recombines TRBV20-1 with TRBJ1-1, with a weak D call TRBD1 (6 bases). The CDR3 extends over 15 amino acids. Germline CDR1 DFQATT, CDR2 SNEGSKA (reference sequence). V was pared by 3 bases and J by 0 bases, with 14 bases between. CDR3 bases: TGCAGTGCTAGGGGTAGGACAGCCATGAACACTGAAGCTTTCTTT. This translates into CSARGRTAMNTEAFF.

Points on this clonotype: One end of the junction fails to match germline, which may point to a read error. The V gene is TRBV20-1, the J gene TRBJ1-1; the D is unclear. The CDR3 is made up of 13 amino acids. Germline V gene lookup returns CDR1 DFQATT and CDR2 SNEGSKA (reference sequence). The CDR3 coding sequence is TGCAGTGCTAGAGTAAATTGGAACGCTGAAGCTTTCTTT. Its protein product is CSARVNWNAEAFF.

This chain uses TRBV27 with TRBJ1-5; 7 bases line up with TRBD1. The CDR3 consists of 15 residues. Germline CDR1 and CDR2: MNHEY and SMNVEV (reference sequence). Unmatched junction bases numbered 8, after V lost 4 bases and J lost 5 bases. CDR3 sequence (DNA): TGTGCCAGCAGTTCGACAGGGATTCAGGATCAGCCCCAGCATTTT. Its translation: CASSSTGIQDQPQHF.